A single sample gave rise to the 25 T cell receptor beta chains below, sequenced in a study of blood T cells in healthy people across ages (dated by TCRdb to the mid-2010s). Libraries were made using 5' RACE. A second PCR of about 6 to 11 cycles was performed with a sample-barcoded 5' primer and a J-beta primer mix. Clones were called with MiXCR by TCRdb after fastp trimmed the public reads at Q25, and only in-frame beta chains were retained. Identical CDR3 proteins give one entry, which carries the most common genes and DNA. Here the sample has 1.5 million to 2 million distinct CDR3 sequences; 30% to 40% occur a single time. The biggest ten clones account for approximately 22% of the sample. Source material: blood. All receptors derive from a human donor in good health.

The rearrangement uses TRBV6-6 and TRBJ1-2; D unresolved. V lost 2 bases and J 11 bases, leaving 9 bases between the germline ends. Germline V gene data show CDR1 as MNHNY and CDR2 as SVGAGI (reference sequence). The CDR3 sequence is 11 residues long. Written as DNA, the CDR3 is TGTGCCAGCAGTTACGAGAGTGGGTACACCTTC. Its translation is CASSYESGYTF.

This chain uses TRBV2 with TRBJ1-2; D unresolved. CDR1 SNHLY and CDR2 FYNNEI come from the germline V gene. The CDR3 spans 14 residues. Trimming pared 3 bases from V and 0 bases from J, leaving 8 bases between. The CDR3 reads CASSEIGTNYGYTF. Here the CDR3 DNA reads TGTGCCAGCAGTGAGATAGGGACTAACTATGGCTACACCTTC.

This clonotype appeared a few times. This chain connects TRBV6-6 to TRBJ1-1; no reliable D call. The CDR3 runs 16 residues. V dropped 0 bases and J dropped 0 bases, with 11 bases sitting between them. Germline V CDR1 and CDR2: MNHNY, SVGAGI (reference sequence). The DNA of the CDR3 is TGTGCCAGCAGTTACTCCCCCGACATTATGAACACTGAAGCTTTCTTT. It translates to CASSYSPDIMNTEAFF.

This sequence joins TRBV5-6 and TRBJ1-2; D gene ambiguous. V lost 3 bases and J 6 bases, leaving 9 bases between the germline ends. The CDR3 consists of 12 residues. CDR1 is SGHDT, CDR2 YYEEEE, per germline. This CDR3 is CASSSHYDGYTF. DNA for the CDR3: TGTGCCAGCAGCTCCCACTATGATGGCTACACCTTC.

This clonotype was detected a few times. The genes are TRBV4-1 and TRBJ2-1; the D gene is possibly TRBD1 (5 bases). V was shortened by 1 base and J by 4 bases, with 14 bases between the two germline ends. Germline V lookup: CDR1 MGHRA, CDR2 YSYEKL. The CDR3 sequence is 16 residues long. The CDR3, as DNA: TGCGCCAGCAGCCAAGGGCAGGGCAGTCGGTACAATGAGCAGTTCTTC. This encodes CASSQGQGSRYNEQFF.

The CDR3 region has the DNA TGCGCCAGCAGCCAAGTGTCCGTGTCGATGGGGCAGCCCCAGCATTTT. Encoded protein: CASSQVSVSMGQPQHF. The genes are TRBV4-1 and TRBJ1-5; D ambiguous. Germline-derived CDR1 and CDR2 are MGHRA and YSYEKL. This CDR3 spans 16 amino acids. Trimming cost V 1 base and J 7 bases, with 17 bases left between them.

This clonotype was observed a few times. The CDR3 nucleotides are TGTGCCAGCAGCCAAGATTGGGTAGGAGGGGTGCACTATGGCTACACCTTC. Its protein product is CASSQDWVGGVHYGYTF. This chain joins TRBV4-2 and TRBJ1-2, with a tentative D call TRBD1 (5 bases). Germline V gives CDR1 LGHNA, CDR2 YNFKEQ. The CDR3 length is 17 residues. The ends were cut back, 0 bases at V and 3 bases at J, with 17 bases in the middle.

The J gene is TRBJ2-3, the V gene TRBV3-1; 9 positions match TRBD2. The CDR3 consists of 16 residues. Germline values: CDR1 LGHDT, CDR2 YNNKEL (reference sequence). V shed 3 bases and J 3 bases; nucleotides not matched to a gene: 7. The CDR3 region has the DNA TGTGCCAGCAGCCACGCCTCTAGCGGGAAAACAGATACGCAGTATTTT. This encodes CASSHASSGKTDTQYF.

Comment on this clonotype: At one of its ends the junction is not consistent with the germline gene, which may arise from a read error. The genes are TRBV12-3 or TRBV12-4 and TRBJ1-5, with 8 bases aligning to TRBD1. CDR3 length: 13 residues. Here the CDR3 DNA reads TGTGCCAGCAGTTTAACAGGGGGTCAGCTCCAGCATTTT. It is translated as CASSLTGGQLQHF.

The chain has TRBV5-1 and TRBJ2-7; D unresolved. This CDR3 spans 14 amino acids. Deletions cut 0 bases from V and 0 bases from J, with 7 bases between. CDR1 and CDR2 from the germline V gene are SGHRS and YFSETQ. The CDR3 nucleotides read TGCGCCAGCAGCTTGGACATCAGCTCCTACGAGCAGTACTTC. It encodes CASSLDISSYEQYF. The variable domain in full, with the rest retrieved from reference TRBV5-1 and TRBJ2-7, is KAGVTQTPRYLIKTRGQQVTLSCSPISGHRSVSWYQQTPGQGLQFLFEYFSETQRNKGNFPGRFSGRQFSNSRSEMNVSTLELGDSALYLCASSLDISSYEQYFGPGTRLTVT.

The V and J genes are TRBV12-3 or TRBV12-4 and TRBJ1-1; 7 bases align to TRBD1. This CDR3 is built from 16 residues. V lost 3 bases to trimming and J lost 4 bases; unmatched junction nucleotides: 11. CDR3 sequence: CASSFLAGGRATEAFF. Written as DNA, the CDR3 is TGTGCCAGCAGTTTCCTGGCAGGGGGTAGGGCCACTGAAGCTTTCTTT.

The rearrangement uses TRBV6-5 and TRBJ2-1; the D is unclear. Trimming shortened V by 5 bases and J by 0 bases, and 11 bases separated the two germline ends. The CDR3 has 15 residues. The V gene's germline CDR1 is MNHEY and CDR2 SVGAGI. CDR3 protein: CASSNRRSSYNEQFF. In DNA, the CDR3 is TGTGCCAGCAGTAACAGACGGAGCTCCTACAATGAGCAGTTCTTC.

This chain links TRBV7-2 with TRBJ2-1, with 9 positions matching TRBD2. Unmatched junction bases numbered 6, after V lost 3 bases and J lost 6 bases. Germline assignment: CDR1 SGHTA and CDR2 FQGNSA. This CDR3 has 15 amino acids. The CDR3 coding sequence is TGTGCCAGCAGCTTCGCCGGGACTAGCAGCAATGAGCAGTTCTTC. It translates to CASSFAGTSSNEQFF. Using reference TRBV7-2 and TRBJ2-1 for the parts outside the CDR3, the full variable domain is GAGVSQSPSNKVTEKGKDVELRCDPISGHTALYWYRQSLGQGLEFLIYFQGNSAPDKSGLPSDRFSAERTGGSVSTLTIQRTQQEDSAVYLCASSFAGTSSNEQFFGPGTRLTVL.

The CDR3 DNA sequence: TGTGCCAGCAGCCGAGACAGCCCGATACAGTTCTTC. Translated: CASSRDSPIQFF. This chain links TRBV11-2 with TRBJ2-1; D possibly corresponds to TRBD1 (5 bases). V dropped 5 bases and J dropped 13 bases, with 15 bases sitting between them. This CDR3 comprises 12 residues. Per the germline V gene, CDR1 is SGHAT and CDR2 is FQNNGV.

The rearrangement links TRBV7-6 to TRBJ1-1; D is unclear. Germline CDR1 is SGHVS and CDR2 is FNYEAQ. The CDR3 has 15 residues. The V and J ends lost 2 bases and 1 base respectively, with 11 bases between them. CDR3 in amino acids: CASSLLPGTNTEAFF. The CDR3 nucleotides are TGTGCCAGCAGCTTATTACCAGGCACGAACACTGAAGCTTTCTTT.

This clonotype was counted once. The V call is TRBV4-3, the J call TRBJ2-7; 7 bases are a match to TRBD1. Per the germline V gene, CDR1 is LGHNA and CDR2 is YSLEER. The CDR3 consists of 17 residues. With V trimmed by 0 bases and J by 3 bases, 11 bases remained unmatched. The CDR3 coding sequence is TGCGCCAGCAGCCAAGATCTCGCGGGCAGGGGGTTCTACGAGCAGTACTTC. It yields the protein CASSQDLAGRGFYEQYF.

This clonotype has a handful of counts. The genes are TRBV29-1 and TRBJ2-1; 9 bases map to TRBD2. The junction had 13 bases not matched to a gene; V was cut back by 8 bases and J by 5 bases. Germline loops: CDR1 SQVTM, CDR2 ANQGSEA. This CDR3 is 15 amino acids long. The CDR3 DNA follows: TGCAGCCAAATTCACCCTAGCGGGGCCGACAATGAGCAGTTCTTC. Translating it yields CSQIHPSGADNEQFF.

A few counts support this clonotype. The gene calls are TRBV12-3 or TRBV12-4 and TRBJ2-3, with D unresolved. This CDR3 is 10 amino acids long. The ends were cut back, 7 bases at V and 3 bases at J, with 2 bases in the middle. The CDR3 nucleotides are TGTGCCAGCATAACAGATACGCAGTATTTT. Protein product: CASITDTQYF.

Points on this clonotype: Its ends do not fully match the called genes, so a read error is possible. CDR3 in amino acids: CAMSDQGSPNQPQHF. CDR3 nucleotide sequence: TGTGCCATGAGTGATCAGGGGAGCCCGAATCAGCCCCAGCATTTT. This rearrangement joins TRBV10-3 to TRBJ1-5; the D gene is possibly TRBD1 (6 bases). Germline V gives CDR1 ENHRY, CDR2 SYGVKD. This CDR3 is built from 15 residues.

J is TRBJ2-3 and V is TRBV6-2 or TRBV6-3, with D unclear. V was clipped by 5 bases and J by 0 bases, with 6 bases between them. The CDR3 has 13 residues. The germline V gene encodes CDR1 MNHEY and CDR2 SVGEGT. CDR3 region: CASSMLSTDTQYF. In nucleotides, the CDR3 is TGTGCCAGCAGTATGCTTAGCACAGATACGCAGTATTTT.

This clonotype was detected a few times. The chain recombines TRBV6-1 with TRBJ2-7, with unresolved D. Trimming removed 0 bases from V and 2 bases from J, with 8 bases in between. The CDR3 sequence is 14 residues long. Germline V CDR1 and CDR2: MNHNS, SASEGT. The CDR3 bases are TGTGCCAGCAGTGAAGCGAAAAGGGCCTACGAGCAGTACTTC. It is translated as CASSEAKRAYEQYF.

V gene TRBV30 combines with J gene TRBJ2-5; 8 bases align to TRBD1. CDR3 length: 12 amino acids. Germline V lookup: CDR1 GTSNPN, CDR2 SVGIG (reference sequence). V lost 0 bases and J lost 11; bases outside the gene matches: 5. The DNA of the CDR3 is TGTGCCTGGAGTGTTACAGGGGGTGAGCAGTACTTC. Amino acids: CAWSVTGGEQYF.

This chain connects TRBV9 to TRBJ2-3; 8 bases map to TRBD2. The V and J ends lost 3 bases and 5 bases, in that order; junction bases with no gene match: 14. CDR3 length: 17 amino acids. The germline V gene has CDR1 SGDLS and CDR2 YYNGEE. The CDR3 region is CASSAQRTSMRLDTQYF. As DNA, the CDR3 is TGTGCCAGCAGCGCCCAAAGGACTAGCATGAGGTTAGATACGCAGTATTTT.

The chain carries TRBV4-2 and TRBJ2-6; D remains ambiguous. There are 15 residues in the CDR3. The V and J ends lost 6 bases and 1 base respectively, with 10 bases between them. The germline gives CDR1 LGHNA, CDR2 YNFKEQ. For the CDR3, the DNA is TGTGCCAGCAGGGCAGTTCGGTCTGGGGCCAACGTCCTGACTTTC. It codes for CASRAVRSGANVLTF.

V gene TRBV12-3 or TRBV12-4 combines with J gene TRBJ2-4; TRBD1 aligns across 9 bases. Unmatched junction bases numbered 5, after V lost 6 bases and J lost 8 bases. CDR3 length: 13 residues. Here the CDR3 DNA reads TGTGCCAGCAGCTGGACAGGGGTGGACATTCAGTACTTC. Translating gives CASSWTGVDIQYF.